A single sample gave rise to the 30 T cell receptor beta chains below, sequenced in a study of read filtering for tumor transcriptome and immune sequencing. From 350 to 500 ng of RNA, a library with molecular barcoded alpha/delta and beta/gamma adaptors was made. TCRdb itself ran the reads through MiXCR, one entry per CDR3 protein. The sample comprises 20,000 to 25,000 distinct CDR3 sequences, approximately 13% of which are singletons, and around three fifths rests with the top ten. Input material: a population of CD138-negative cells sorted from bone marrow. These receptors were obtained from a donor at least 40 years old with multiple myeloma.

This clonotype was counted at least ten times. The chain links TRBV7-9 to TRBJ2-6; TRBD1 aligns across 9 bases. This CDR3 region has 16 residues. V lost 2 bases and J lost 3; bases outside the gene matches: 2. Germline loops: CDR1 SEHNR, CDR2 FQNEAQ (reference sequence). CDR3 region: CASSLTGGYGANVLTF. CDR3 sequence (DNA): TGTGCCAGCAGCTTAACAGGGGGCTATGGGGCCAACGTCCTGACTTTC. The full variable domain, in which reference TRBV7-9 and TRBJ2-6 provide the parts outside the CDR3, is DTGVSQNPRHKITKRGQNVTFRCDPISEHNRLYWYRQTLGQGPEFLTYFQNEAQLEKSRLLSDRFSAERPKGSFSTLEIQRTEQGDSAMYLCASSLTGGYGANVLTFGAGSRLTVL.

The table lists this clonotype with many counts. The chain combines TRBV28 with TRBJ2-1; 7 positions agree with TRBD2. The CDR3 runs to 12 residues. Unmatched junction bases numbered 4, after V lost 3 bases and J lost 11 bases. The germline V gene has CDR1 MDHEN and CDR2 SYDVKM. The CDR3 region has the DNA TGTGCCAGCAGTTTCGACGGGAGGCAGCAGTTCTTC. This gives the protein CASSFDGRQQFF.

This clonotype was seen a few times. The conserved phenylalanine or tryptophan normally closing the CDR3 is absent here, so this likely arose from a read error. No DNA is shown, since the ends of the CDR3 on it are uncertain; the CDR3 is the one TCRdb lists. V and J are TRBV24-1 and TRBJ1-1; the table's D call of TRBD1 was not tested on the DNA. Germline-derived CDR1 and CDR2 are KGHDR and SFDVKD. Both ends counted, the CDR3 spans 14 residues. The chain's CDR3 is CATSSGGGHTEAFL.

There are a few counts of this clonotype. The chain uses TRBV28 and TRBJ1-1; no clear D gene. The CDR3 runs to 11 residues. Germline CDR1 is MDHEN and CDR2 is SYDVKM. V was clipped by 3 bases and J by 2 bases, with 1 base between them. CDR3 sequence (DNA): TGTGCCAGCAGTTTTAACACTGAAGCTTTCTTT. Its protein product is CASSFNTEAFF.

This clonotype has ten or more counts. This chain joins TRBV19 and TRBJ2-3; 9 bases map to TRBD2. The J segment lost 2 bases and the V segment lost 8 bases, leaving 5 bases of the junction unmatched. From germline, CDR1 is LNHDA and CDR2 SQIVND (reference sequence). This CDR3 region has 14 residues. In DNA form, the CDR3 reads TGTGCCAGTCGAAGACTAGCGGACACAGATACGCAGTATTTT. It encodes CASRRLADTDTQYF. Variable domain in full (rest from reference TRBV19 and TRBJ2-3): DGGITQSPKYLFRKEGQNVTLSCEQNLNHDAMYWYRQDPGQGLRLIYYSQIVNDFQKGDIAEGYSVSREKKESFPLTVTSAQKNPTAFYLCASRRLADTDTQYFGPGTRLTVL.

This clonotype was counted at least ten times. This chain joins TRBV20-1 and TRBJ2-1; TRBD1 aligns across 9 bases. V was pared by 4 bases and J by 5 bases, with 9 bases of the junction left unmatched. Germline V lookup: CDR1 DFQATT, CDR2 SNEGSKA (reference sequence). CDR3 size: 15 residues. The chain's CDR3 is CSAISTGGADNEQFF. The CDR3 nucleotides read TGCAGTGCTATATCTACAGGGGGCGCTGACAATGAGCAGTTCTTC.

In regard to this clonotype: A much larger clonotype is one base distant, so this may be a read error. The chain combines TRBV20-1 with TRBJ2-7; perhaps TRBD1 as D (5 bases). The CDR3 sequence is 14 residues long. CDR1 is DFQATT and CDR2 is SNEGSKA in the germline V gene (reference sequence). V lost 0 bases to trimming and J lost 5 bases, with 14 bases between them. CDR3 residues: CSARDGQGGHEQYF. CDR3 in DNA: TGCAGTGCTAGAGATGGGCAGGGTGGCCACGAGCAGTACTTC.

This clonotype showed up just a few times. The V gene is TRBV12-3 or TRBV12-4, the J gene TRBJ1-4; D is possibly TRBD1 (5 bases). The CDR3 length is 15 residues. V gave up 5 bases and J gave up 3 bases, with 13 bases separating them. The CDR3 DNA sequence: TGTGCCAGCAGTCGACAGCTCAACCCTAATGAAAAACTGTTTTTT. It encodes CASSRQLNPNEKLFF.

This clonotype was detected only a few times. This chain joins TRBV7-9 and TRBJ1-5, with D hard to call. The CDR3 has 15 residues. V lost 5 bases, J lost 2 bases, and 13 bases lay in between. CDR1 is SEHNR, CDR2 FQNEAQ, per germline (reference sequence). The DNA of the CDR3 is TGTGCCAGCAGCCCCACAGATCACCGCAATCAGCCCCAGCATTTT. This sequence encodes CASSPTDHRNQPQHF. The full variable domain, with the rest looked up from reference TRBV7-9 and TRBJ1-5, is DTGVSQNPRHKITKRGQNVTFRCDPISEHNRLYWYRQTLGQGPEFLTYFQNEAQLEKSRLLSDRFSAERPKGSFSTLEIQRTEQGDSAMYLCASSPTDHRNQPQHFGDGTRLSIL.

This clonotype was recorded a few times. The chain carries TRBV5-6 and TRBJ2-1; D might be TRBD2 (5 bases). V lost 7 bases and J 2 bases, leaving 16 bases between the germline ends. This CDR3 comprises 15 residues. CDR1 is SGHDT, CDR2 YYEEEE, per germline. The CDR3 DNA follows: TGTGCCAGCTCCAGGAGACTAACGACCTACAATGAGCAGTTCTTC. Its translation: CASSRRLTTYNEQFF.

Comments on this clonotype: Given a far larger clone just one base away, this is likely a sequencing read error. The V call is TRBV11-1, the J call TRBJ2-7; no firm D call. V was clipped by 5 bases and J by 9 bases, with 14 bases between them. The CDR3 is 12 residues long. Germline loops: CDR1 SGHAT, CDR2 FQDESV (reference sequence). This CDR3 reads CASSPLSGVQYF. CDR3 nucleotides: TGTGCCAGCAGCCCCTTGTCCGGCGTGCAGTACTTC.

This clonotype was observed a handful of times. V and J are TRBV29-1 and TRBJ2-3, with D perhaps given as TRBD1 or TRBD2 (6 bases each). V lost 6 bases and J lost 2, with 9 bases in between. This CDR3 has 12 amino acids. Germline V lookup: CDR1 SQVTM, CDR2 ANQGSEA. The chain's CDR3 is CSVRDNTDTQYF. CDR3 coding DNA: TGCAGCGTGCGGGACAACACAGATACGCAGTATTTT.

This clonotype has a count of ten or more. V is TRBV9 and J is TRBJ2-1, with a possible D match to TRBD2 (5 bases). The CDR3 is made up of 15 amino acids. V was shortened by 4 bases and J by 7 bases, with 18 bases between the two germline ends. CDR1 is SGDLS, CDR2 YYNGEE, per germline. The CDR3 nucleotides read TGTGCCAGCAGCCCCCCCTGGGGAGTTGGTAATGAGCAGTTCTTC. This translates into CASSPPWGVGNEQFF. Drawing the rest from reference TRBV9 and TRBJ2-1, the complete variable domain is DSGVTQTPKHLITATGQRVTLRCSPRSGDLSVYWYQQSLDQGLQFLIQYYNGEERAKGNILERFSAQQFPDLHSELNLSSLELGDSALYFCASSPPWGVGNEQFFGPGTRLTVL.

This clonotype qualifies as medium-sized. V is TRBV29-1 and J is TRBJ2-1; D possibly corresponds to TRBD1 (6 bases). Trimming shortened V by 1 base and J by 5 bases, and 9 bases separated the two germline ends. This CDR3 contains 13 residues. Germline CDR1 is SQVTM and CDR2 is ANQGSEA. CDR3 amino acids: CSVEVAGDNEQFF. The CDR3 coding sequence is TGCAGCGTTGAAGTGGCAGGGGACAATGAGCAGTTCTTC.

This clonotype was detected a few times. This rearrangement joins TRBV7-9 to TRBJ2-3, with 11 bases matching TRBD2. The CDR3 runs 16 residues. The V segment lost 3 bases and the J segment 3 bases; nucleotides outside the gene matches: 5. Germline V gene lookup returns CDR1 SEHNR and CDR2 FQNEAQ (reference sequence). The CDR3 nucleotides are TGTGCCAGCAGCTTTGACGCTAGCGGGAGGACAGATACGCAGTATTTT. This sequence encodes CASSFDASGRTDTQYF.

This clonotype was counted many times. The V and J genes are TRBV11-2 and TRBJ2-5, with unresolved D. The CDR3 contains 12 residues. V was shortened by 1 base and J by 5 bases, with 5 bases between the two germline ends. Germline CDR1 and CDR2: SGHAT and FQNNGV. The CDR3 DNA sequence: TGTGCCAGCAGCTTAGCTTTTGAGACCCAGTACTTC. Amino acids: CASSLAFETQYF.

This clonotype was picked up many times. The chain recombines TRBV7-2 with TRBJ2-7; D assignment may be TRBD1 or TRBD2 (5 bases each). Per germline, CDR1 SGHTA and CDR2 FQGNSA. V lost 3 bases and J 6 bases, leaving 9 bases between the germline ends. This CDR3 spans 12 amino acids. In DNA, the CDR3 is TGTGCCAGCAGCTTGGGACGTTCCGAGCAGTACTTC. It encodes CASSLGRSEQYF.

About this clonotype itself: This likely traces to a read error, being one base from a far larger clone. The chain carries TRBV4-3 and TRBJ2-1; maybe TRBD2 (5 bases). The CDR3 runs 17 residues. Looked up from germline, CDR1 is LGHNA and CDR2 is YSLEER. V was trimmed by 5 bases and J by 13 bases, leaving 30 bases between them. The CDR3 loop is CASSARLQEARQNIQFF. The CDR3 DNA sequence: TGCGCCAGCAGCGCGCGACTCCAGGAGGCGAGGCAAAACATTCAGTTCTTC.

At least ten counts were recorded for this clonotype. The chain has TRBV20-1 and TRBJ1-1, with D possibly matching TRBD1 (5 bases). Trimming stripped 0 bases from V and 0 bases from J, with 8 bases between. The CDR3 totals 14 residues. Germline V CDR1 and CDR2: DFQATT, SNEGSKA (reference sequence). The CDR3 sequence is CSARDAQVNTEAFF. CDR3 nucleotide sequence: TGCAGTGCTAGAGATGCACAGGTGAACACTGAAGCTTTCTTT.

This clonotype was detected ten times or more. The V and J genes are TRBV18 and TRBJ1-1; D is unclear. V lost 6 bases and J lost 0, with 14 bases in between. Germline values: CDR1 KGHSH, CDR2 LQKENI. This CDR3 contains 15 residues. The CDR3 bases are TGTGCCAGCTCGTCCGGCCTCTGGGTGAACACTGAAGCTTTCTTT. Protein sequence: CASSSGLWVNTEAFF.

The table lists this clonotype with many counts. The chain couples TRBV2 to TRBJ2-7, with TRBD1 identical over 9 bases. CDR1 is SNHLY and CDR2 is FYNNEI in the germline V gene. The CDR3 spans 12 residues. V lost 10 bases and J lost 5; bases outside the gene matches: 6. The CDR3 DNA reads TGTGCCACGGGACAGGGTATCAACGAGCAGTACTTC. Translated: CATGQGINEQYF.

Ten or more counts support this clonotype. The genes are TRBV7-9 and TRBJ1-1, with 8 bases identical to TRBD1. Germline loops: CDR1 SEHNR, CDR2 FQNEAQ (reference sequence). The CDR3 extends over 14 amino acids. With V trimmed by 7 bases and J by 6 bases, 10 bases remained unmatched. The DNA for the CDR3 is TGTGCCAGCATGAAGGCAGGGGGCATATCTGAAGCTTTCTTT. Its protein product is CASMKAGGISEAFF.

Ten or more counts support this clonotype. The rearrangement uses TRBV18 and TRBJ2-3; TRBD2 matches at 10 bases. This CDR3 comprises 16 residues. CDR1 is KGHSH and CDR2 is LQKENI in the germline V gene. V trimming: 5 bases; J trimming: 3 bases; junction bases outside the gene matches: 8. The CDR3 spells CASSTLAGGGTDTQYF. CDR3 in DNA: TGTGCCAGCTCAACCTTAGCGGGAGGCGGAACAGATACGCAGTATTTT.

This clonotype was seen many times. The CDR3 protein is CASSDNQPQHF. The CDR3 DNA is TGTGCCAGCAGTGACAATCAGCCCCAGCATTTT. V gene TRBV28 combines with J gene TRBJ1-5, with D unclear. The ends were cut back, 5 bases at V and 3 bases at J, with 2 bases in the middle. CDR1 MDHEN and CDR2 SYDVKM come from the germline V gene. The CDR3 consists of 11 residues.

This clonotype was recorded at least ten times. The rearrangement links TRBV7-2 to TRBJ1-1, with D perhaps TRBD1 (5 bases). V gave up 5 bases and J gave up 7 bases, with 17 bases separating them. Germline-derived CDR1 and CDR2 are SGHTA and FQGNSA. The CDR3 contains 14 residues. DNA of the CDR3: TGTGCCAGCAGCCCCACAGGACCGAAGATTGAAGCTTTCTTT. Protein product: CASSPTGPKIEAFF.

This clonotype has at least ten counts. The V call is TRBV10-3, the J call TRBJ2-7, with D possibly TRBD2 on 6 matching bases. V lost 6 bases and J lost 6, with 15 bases in between. CDR1 is ENHRY, CDR2 SYGVKD, per germline. This CDR3 is built from 13 residues. The CDR3 region is CAIRLAAEGEQYF. The CDR3 DNA sequence: TGTGCCATCAGACTAGCCGCCGAAGGCGAGCAGTACTTC.

At least ten counts were recorded for this clonotype. This chain connects TRBV21-1 to TRBJ1-6. TRBV21-1 is noted as a pseudogene. CDR3 size: 14 residues. CDR3 nucleotide sequence: TGTGCCATGCCAGGCAGGTTCTACAATTCACCCCTCCACTTT. Translated, it gives CAMPGRFYNSPLHF.

This clonotype was counted a few times. It differs at one base from a far larger clone, so likely a read error. The CDR3 sequence: CAIGPLGKPTYEQYF. In DNA, the CDR3 is TGTGCCATTGGCCCCCTTGGGAAACCTACCTACGAGCAGTACTTC. The chain joins TRBV6-1 to TRBJ2-7; D ambiguous. Germline V gene data show CDR1 as MNHNS and CDR2 as SASEGT. V lost 10 bases and J 2 bases, leaving 21 bases between the germline ends. The CDR3 runs to 15 residues.

This clonotype was recorded many times. This chain joins TRBV20-1 and TRBJ2-3, with 9 positions matching TRBD2. V lost 3 bases, J lost 4 bases, and 5 bases stayed unmatched. There are 14 residues in the CDR3. The V gene's germline CDR1 is DFQATT and CDR2 SNEGSKA (reference sequence). The CDR3 nucleotides read TGCAGTGCTAGGCGGGAGGGCCGGGCAGATACGCAGTATTTT. Translated, it gives CSARREGRADTQYF.

This clonotype has at least ten counts. The V gene is TRBV7-3, the J gene TRBJ1-1, with D perhaps TRBD1 (5 bases). Germline CDR1 is SGHTA and CDR2 is FQGTGA. The germline V and J ends were trimmed by 3 bases and 1 base, with 9 bases remaining between them. CDR3 length: 14 residues. CDR3 in amino acids: CASSLGPRNTEAFF. Here the CDR3 DNA reads TGTGCCAGCAGCTTGGGACCGAGGAACACTGAAGCTTTCTTT.